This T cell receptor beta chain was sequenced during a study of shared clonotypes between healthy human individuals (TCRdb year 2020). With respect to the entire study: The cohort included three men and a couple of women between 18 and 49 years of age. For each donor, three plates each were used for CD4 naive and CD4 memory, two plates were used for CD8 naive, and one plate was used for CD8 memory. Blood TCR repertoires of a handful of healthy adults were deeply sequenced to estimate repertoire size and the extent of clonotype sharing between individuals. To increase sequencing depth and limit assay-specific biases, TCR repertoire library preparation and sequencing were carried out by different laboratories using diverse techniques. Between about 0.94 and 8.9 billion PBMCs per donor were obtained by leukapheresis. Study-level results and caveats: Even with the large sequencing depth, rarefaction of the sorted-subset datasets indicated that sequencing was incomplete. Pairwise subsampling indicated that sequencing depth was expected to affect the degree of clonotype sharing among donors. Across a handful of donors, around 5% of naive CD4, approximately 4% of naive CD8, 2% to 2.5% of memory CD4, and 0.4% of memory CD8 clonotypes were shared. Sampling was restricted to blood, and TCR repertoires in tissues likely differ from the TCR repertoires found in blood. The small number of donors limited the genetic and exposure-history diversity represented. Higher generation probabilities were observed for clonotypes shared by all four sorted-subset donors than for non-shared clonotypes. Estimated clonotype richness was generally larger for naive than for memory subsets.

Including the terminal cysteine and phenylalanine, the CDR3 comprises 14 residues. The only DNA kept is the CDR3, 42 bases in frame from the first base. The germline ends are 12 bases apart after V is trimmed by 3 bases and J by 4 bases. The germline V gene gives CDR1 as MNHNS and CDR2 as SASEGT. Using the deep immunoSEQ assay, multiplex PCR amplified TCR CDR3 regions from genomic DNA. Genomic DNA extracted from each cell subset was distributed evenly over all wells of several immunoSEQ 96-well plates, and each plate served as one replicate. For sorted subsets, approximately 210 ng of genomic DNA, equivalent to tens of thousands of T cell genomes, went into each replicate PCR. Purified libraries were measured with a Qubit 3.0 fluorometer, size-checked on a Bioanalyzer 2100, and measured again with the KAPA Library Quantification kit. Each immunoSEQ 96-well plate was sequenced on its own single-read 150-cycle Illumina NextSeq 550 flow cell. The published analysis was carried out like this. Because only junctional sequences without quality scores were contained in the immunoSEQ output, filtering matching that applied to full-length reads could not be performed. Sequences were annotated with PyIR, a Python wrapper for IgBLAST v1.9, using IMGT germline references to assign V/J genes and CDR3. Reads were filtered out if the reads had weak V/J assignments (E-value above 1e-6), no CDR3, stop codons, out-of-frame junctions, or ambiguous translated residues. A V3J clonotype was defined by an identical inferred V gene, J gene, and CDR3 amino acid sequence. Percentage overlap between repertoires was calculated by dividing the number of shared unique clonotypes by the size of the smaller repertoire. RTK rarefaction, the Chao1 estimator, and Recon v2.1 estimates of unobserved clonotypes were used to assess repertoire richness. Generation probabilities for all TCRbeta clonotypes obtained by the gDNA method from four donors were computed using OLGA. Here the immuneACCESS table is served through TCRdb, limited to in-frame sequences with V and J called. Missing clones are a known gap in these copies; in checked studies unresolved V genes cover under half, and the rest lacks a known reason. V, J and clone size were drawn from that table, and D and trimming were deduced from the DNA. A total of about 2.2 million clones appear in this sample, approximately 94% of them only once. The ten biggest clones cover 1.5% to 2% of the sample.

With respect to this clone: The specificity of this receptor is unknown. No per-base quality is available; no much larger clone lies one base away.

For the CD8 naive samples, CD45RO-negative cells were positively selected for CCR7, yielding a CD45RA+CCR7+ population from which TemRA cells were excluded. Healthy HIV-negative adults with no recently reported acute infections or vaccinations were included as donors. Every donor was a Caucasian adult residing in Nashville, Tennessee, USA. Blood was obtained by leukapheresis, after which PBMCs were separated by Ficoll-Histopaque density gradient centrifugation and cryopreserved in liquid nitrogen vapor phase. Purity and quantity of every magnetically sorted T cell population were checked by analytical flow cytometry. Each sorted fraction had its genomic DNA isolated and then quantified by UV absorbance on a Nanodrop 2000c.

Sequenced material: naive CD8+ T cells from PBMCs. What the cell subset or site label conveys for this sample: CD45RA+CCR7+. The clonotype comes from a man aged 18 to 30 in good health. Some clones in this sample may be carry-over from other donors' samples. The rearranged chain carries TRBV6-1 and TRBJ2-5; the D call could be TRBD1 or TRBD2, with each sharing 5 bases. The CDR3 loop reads CASSDNWDRETQYF. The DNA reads TGTGCCAGCAGTGATAATTGGGACCGAGAGACCCAGTACTTC.